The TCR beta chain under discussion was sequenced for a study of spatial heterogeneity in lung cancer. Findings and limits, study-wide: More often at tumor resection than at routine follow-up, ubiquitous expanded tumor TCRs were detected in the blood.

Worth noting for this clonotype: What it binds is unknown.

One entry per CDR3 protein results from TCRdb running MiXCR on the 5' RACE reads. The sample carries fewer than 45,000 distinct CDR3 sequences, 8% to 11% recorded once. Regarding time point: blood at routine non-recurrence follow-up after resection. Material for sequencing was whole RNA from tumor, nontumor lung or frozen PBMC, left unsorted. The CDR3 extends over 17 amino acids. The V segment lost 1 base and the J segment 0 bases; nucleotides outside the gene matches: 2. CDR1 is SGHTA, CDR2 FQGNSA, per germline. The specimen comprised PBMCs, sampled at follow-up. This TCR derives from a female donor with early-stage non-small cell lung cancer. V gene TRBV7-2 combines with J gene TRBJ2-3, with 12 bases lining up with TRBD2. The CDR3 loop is CASSLVGTSGSTDTQYF. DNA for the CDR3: TGTGCCAGCAGCTTAGTGGGGACTAGCGGGAGCACAGATACGCAGTATTTT.